The 12 T cell receptor beta chains below all came from one sample that was sequenced in a study of T cells in localized non-small cell lung cancer. Method: immunoSEQ multiplex PCR; TCRdb's copy keeps in-frame clones and lacks some. Of roughly 30,000 clones detected, roughly 89% appear once; the ten largest clones hold approximately 2.9%. The material was peripheral blood, obtained before any cancer treatment. The receptors come from a woman aged 18-49 years with stage I lung adenocarcinoma.

The chain links TRBV6-6 to TRBJ1-1; D ambiguous. Trimming removed 2 bases at V and 2 bases at J, with 12 bases between. CDR1 is MNHNY and CDR2 is SVGAGI in the germline V gene (reference sequence). This CDR3 region has 15 residues. CDR3 amino acids: CASSYGRQANTEAFF. As DNA, the CDR3 is TGTGCCAGCAGTTACGGCCGCCAGGCTAACACTGAAGCTTTCTTT.

The V call is TRBV5-6, the J call TRBJ2-7; the match to TRBD1 covers 10 bases. From germline, CDR1 is SGHDT and CDR2 YYEEEE. This CDR3 is 14 amino acids long. The ends lost 6 bases at V and 4 bases at J; junction bases unmatched: 7. The CDR3: CASTLGQGVYEQYF. CDR3 in DNA: TGTGCCAGCACGCTTGGACAGGGGGTATACGAGCAGTACTTC.

This sequence joins TRBV19 and TRBJ2-4; 7 nucleotides align to TRBD1. CDR3 length: 11 residues. Trimming at V came to 6 bases and at J to 13 bases, leaving 6 bases not matched to a gene. Germline CDR1 and CDR2: LNHDA and SQIVND (reference sequence). Here the CDR3 DNA reads TGTGCCAGTAGCAGACAGGGCCTACAGTACTTC. Protein: CASSRQGLQYF.

V usage is TRBV5-1 and J usage is TRBJ2-7; 8 nucleotides agree with TRBD1. CDR3 length: 14 amino acids. The junction had 8 bases not matched to a gene; V was cut back by 5 bases and J by 4 bases. Germline CDR1 is SGHRS and CDR2 is YFSETQ. CDR3 loop: CASSPGQEVYEQYF. The CDR3, as DNA: TGCGCCAGCAGTCCGGGACAGGAAGTATACGAGCAGTACTTC.

This chain uses TRBV5-6 with TRBJ1-5; D gene uncertain. This CDR3 region has 12 residues. From germline, CDR1 is SGHDT and CDR2 YYEEEE. Trimming removed 0 bases at V and 5 bases at J, with 3 bases between. The chain's CDR3 is CASSLGDQPQHF. The CDR3 DNA reads TGTGCCAGCAGCTTGGGCGATCAGCCCCAGCATTTT.

This chain links TRBV7-2 with TRBJ1-2, with D maybe TRBD1 (6 bases). The CDR3 is 12 amino acids. The V gene's germline CDR1 is SGHTA and CDR2 FQGNSA. V lost 7 bases and J 4 bases, leaving 10 bases between the germline ends. Here the CDR3 reads CASTGQRYGYTF. Here the CDR3 DNA reads TGTGCCAGCACCGGACAGCGCTATGGCTACACCTTC. Using reference TRBV7-2 and TRBJ1-2 for the parts outside the CDR3, the full variable domain is GAGVSQSPSNKVTEKGKDVELRCDPISGHTALYWYRQSLGQGLEFLIYFQGNSAPDKSGLPSDRFSAERTGGSVSTLTIQRTQQEDSAVYLCASTGQRYGYTFGSGTRLTVV.

The sample holds one count of this clone. J is TRBJ1-5 and V is TRBV21-1; the D call in the table, TRBD1, was not verified against the DNA. TRBV21-1 has pseudogene status. The CDR3 length is 15 residues. The CDR3: CASSKVGPQSKPQHF. In DNA form, the CDR3 reads TGTGCCAGCAGCAAAGTTGGGCCCCAGTCCAAGCCCCAGCATTTT.

The chain carries TRBV5-4 and TRBJ2-2; 7 positions match TRBD1. V lost 1 base to trimming and J lost 5 bases; unmatched junction nucleotides: 8. Germline V gene lookup returns CDR1 SGHNT and CDR2 YYREEE (reference sequence). There are 16 residues in the CDR3. The CDR3 loop is CASSLQGGTVTGELFF. CDR3 nucleotides: TGTGCCAGCAGCTTGCAAGGGGGCACGGTAACCGGGGAGCTGTTTTTT.

The chain carries TRBV5-6 and TRBJ1-1; TRBD1 matches at 7 bases. The CDR3 extends over 14 amino acids. Germline V gene sequence: CDR1 SGHDT, CDR2 YYEEEE. Unmatched junction bases numbered 6, after V lost 5 bases and J lost 2 bases. The CDR3 loop reads CASSWGTDNTEAFF. As DNA, the CDR3 is TGTGCCAGCAGTTGGGGGACAGATAACACTGAAGCTTTCTTT.

The chain is built from TRBV18 and TRBJ2-4; D is uncertain. The length of the CDR3 is 14 residues. The germline CDR1 and CDR2 sequences are KGHSH and LQKENI. V lost 6 bases to trimming and J lost 9 bases, with 18 bases between them. CDR3 in amino acids: CASSFGITSSIQYF. DNA of the CDR3: TGTGCCAGCTCGTTCGGTATCACCAGTAGCATTCAGTACTTC.

This chain links TRBV4-1 with TRBJ2-5; D is unclear. This CDR3 has 14 amino acids. CDR1 and CDR2 from the germline V gene are MGHRA and YSYEKL. Trimming left V 0 bases short and J 7 bases short, with 12 bases between. The CDR3 spells CASSQDPIKGTQYF. In DNA form, the CDR3 reads TGCGCCAGCAGCCAAGATCCTATTAAGGGGACCCAGTACTTC.

The chain recombines TRBV6-1 with TRBJ2-3, with 14 bases that match TRBD2. Germline assignment: CDR1 MNHNS and CDR2 SASEGT. Unmatched junction bases numbered 7, after V lost 7 bases and J lost 7 bases. This CDR3 is built from 15 residues. CDR3 DNA sequence: TGTGCCAGCACGAGACTAGCGGGAGGGCCATATACGCAGTATTTT. Its protein product is CASTRLAGGPYTQYF.